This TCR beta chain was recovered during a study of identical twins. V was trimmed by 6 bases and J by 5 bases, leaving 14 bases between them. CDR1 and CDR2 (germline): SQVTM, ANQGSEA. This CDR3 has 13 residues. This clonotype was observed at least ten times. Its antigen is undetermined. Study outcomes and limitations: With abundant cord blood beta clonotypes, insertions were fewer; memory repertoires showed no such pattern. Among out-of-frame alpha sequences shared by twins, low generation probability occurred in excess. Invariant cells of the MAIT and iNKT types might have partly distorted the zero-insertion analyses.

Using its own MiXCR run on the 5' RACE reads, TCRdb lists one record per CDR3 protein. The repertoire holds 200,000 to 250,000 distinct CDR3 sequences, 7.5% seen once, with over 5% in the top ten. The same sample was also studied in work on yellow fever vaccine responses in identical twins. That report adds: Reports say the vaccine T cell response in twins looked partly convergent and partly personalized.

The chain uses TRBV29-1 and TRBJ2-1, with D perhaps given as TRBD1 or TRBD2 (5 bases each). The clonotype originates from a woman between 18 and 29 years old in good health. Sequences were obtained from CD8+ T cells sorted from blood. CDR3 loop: CSVYGTGNNEQFF. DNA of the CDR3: TGCAGCGTGTACGGGACCGGTAACAATGAGCAGTTCTTC.